The T cell receptor beta chain described here comes from a study of T cell clonotyping in hematopoietic cell transplantation. As for the study in general: Blood collection times were about day -28 and days 30, 100, 180 posttransplant.

The study, taken as a whole, reports: After transplant, recipient diversity fell while pathologically expanded clonotypes grew through day 180. Broader posttransplant TCR repertoire diversity was predicted by graft donor and pretransplant recipient Inverse Simpson Index values. No sorting was done, leaving CD4 and CD8 contributions mixed.

TCRdb keeps only in-frame clones here, not all; method: immunoSEQ multiplex PCR. The profile shows 2,000 or so clones, under 95% of them singletons. Comments on this clone: The antigen remains undetermined.

CDR3 size: 15 residues. V dropped 7 bases and J dropped 0 bases, with 16 bases sitting between them. Germline CDR1 is LNHDA and CDR2 is SQIVND (reference sequence). This rearrangement joins TRBV19 to TRBJ2-7; D could derive from TRBD1 or TRBD2 (5 bases each). This specimen was PBMCs, taken at the time of graft-versus-host disease after allogeneic stem cell transplant. This receptor was taken from a male patient in his late teens or twenties who had an allogeneic stem cell transplant from a related donor, so the T cells may come from the graft donor. Some clones in this sample may be carry-over from other donors' samples. DNA for the CDR3: TGTGCCAGTACCCCGGGGTGGGGCTTCTCCTACGAGCAGTACTTC. Its translation: CASTPGWGFSYEQYF.